This T cell receptor (beta chain) comes out of a study of T cells after yellow fever vaccination. Template switching by 5'RACE produced TCR cDNA, adding a universal primer site and UMIs. TCRdb reprocessed the 5' RACE reads via MiXCR and lists one record per CDR3 protein. The sample records 65,000 to 90,000 distinct CDR3 sequences, roughly 7.4% being singletons. In its sample, this clonotype was seen a few times. What it binds is not known. Study results and caveats: When the response was secondary, it was weaker but reached its peak faster, day 5 versus 15. After the booster, over 95% of CD4 and around nine tenths of CD8 primary-response clones were re-detected.

The clonotype originates from a man aged 25 to 45 who received the YFV17D yellow fever vaccine. This sample comprised CD8+ T cells sorted from PBMCs, obtained on the day of the yellow fever booster vaccination.

The CDR3 region is CASSVEANLNPEETQYF. The CDR3 nucleotides are TGTGCCAGCAGCGTAGAGGCTAACTTGAATCCTGAAGAGACCCAGTACTTC. The chain joins TRBV9 to TRBJ2-5; D not resolved. The CDR3 totals 17 residues. V lost 0 bases and J lost 3, with 18 bases in between. From germline, CDR1 is SGDLS and CDR2 YYNGEE.